Presented here are 29 T cell receptor beta chains from one specimen sequenced in a study of cytotoxic CD8 clonotypes in ibrutinib-treated CLL. Assay: immunoSEQ multiplex PCR; the TCRdb copy retains only in-frame clones and omits some. The sample has tens of thousands of clones, more than 70% seen once; the top ten hold roughly 45%. This specimen consisted of PBMCs, obtained after 12 months of ibrutinib treatment. The receptors derive from a human donor with chronic lymphocytic leukemia.

The genes are TRBV27 and TRBJ2-7; D could derive from TRBD1 or TRBD2 (5 bases each). The CDR3 loop spans 17 amino acids. Looked up from germline, CDR1 is MNHEY and CDR2 is SMNVEV (reference sequence). The V end lost 3 bases, the J end lost 2 bases, and 20 bases lay between the germline ends. CDR3 in amino acids: CASSLTPIPGPPYEQYF. The CDR3 DNA reads TGTGCCAGCAGTTTGACTCCCATTCCGGGACCGCCCTACGAGCAGTACTTC.

The V call is TRBV18, the J call TRBJ2-1; D is uncertain. Germline V gene lookup returns CDR1 KGHSH and CDR2 LQKENI. Trimming pared 6 bases from V and 7 bases from J, leaving 13 bases between. CDR3 length: 13 residues. The CDR3 sequence: CASSIKDGNEQFF. The CDR3 DNA reads TGTGCCAGCTCTATAAAAGACGGAAATGAGCAGTTCTTC.

The chain links TRBV9 to TRBJ1-4; TRBD1 is a possible D gene (6 bases). Per the germline V gene, CDR1 is SGDLS and CDR2 is YYNGEE. Between the trimmed V and J ends, which lost 0 bases and 5 bases, there was a span of 14 bases. CDR3 length: 16 residues. The CDR3 sequence: CASSVGRTANNEKLFF. The CDR3, as DNA: TGTGCCAGCAGCGTAGGTCGGACAGCCAACAATGAAAAACTGTTTTTT. The variable domain in full, completed from reference TRBV9 and TRBJ1-4, reads DSGVTQTPKHLITATGQRVTLRCSPRSGDLSVYWYQQSLDQGLQFLIQYYNGEERAKGNILERFSAQQFPDLHSELNLSSLELGDSALYFCASSVGRTANNEKLFFGSGTQLSVL.

This chain connects TRBV18 to TRBJ2-2; TRBD2 matches at 11 bases. This CDR3 has 17 amino acids. The germline V gene has CDR1 KGHSH and CDR2 LQKENI. Trimming removed 0 bases from V and 6 bases from J; junction bases left unmatched: 6. CDR3 coding DNA: TGTGCCAGCTCACCACCGGGTCTAGCGGGAGGTTCCGGGGAGCTGTTTTTT. Translated, it gives CASSPPGLAGGSGELFF.

The V gene is TRBV5-5, the J gene TRBJ2-1; weak D call: TRBD2 (5 bases). The V and J ends lost 1 base and 1 base respectively, with 9 bases between them. The CDR3 spans 15 residues. Germline V lookup: CDR1 SGHKS, CDR2 YYEKEE (reference sequence). The CDR3 region is CASSLSGLSYNEQFF. DNA for the CDR3: TGTGCCAGCAGCTTGAGCGGCCTGTCCTACAATGAGCAGTTCTTC.

The chain is built from TRBV15 and TRBJ2-1, with 8 bases fitting TRBD1. With 8 bases clipped from V and 5 bases from J, the junction kept 11 bases outside the gene matches. The CDR3 covers 15 residues. Per the germline V gene, CDR1 is LNHNV and CDR2 is YYDKDF (reference sequence). This CDR3 reads CATHRGDSSDNEQFF. The CDR3 region has the DNA TGTGCCACCCACAGGGGGGACAGTTCTGACAATGAGCAGTTCTTC.

The chain links TRBV13 to TRBJ2-5; D remains unclear. The germline CDR1 and CDR2 sequences are PRHDT and FYEKMQ (reference sequence). The CDR3 totals 17 residues. V lost 3 bases to trimming and J lost 2 bases, with 19 bases between them. This chain's CDR3 is CASSLVMGSSLQETQYF. In nucleotides, the CDR3 is TGTGCCAGCAGCTTGGTTATGGGCTCTTCGCTACAAGAGACCCAGTACTTC.

This chain joins TRBV5-6 and TRBJ2-1, with no clear D. Per germline, CDR1 SGHDT and CDR2 YYEEEE. V dropped 0 bases and J dropped 10 bases, with 5 bases sitting between them. This CDR3 spans 11 amino acids. In DNA, the CDR3 is TGTGCCAGCAGCTTGGAATGGGAGCAGTTCTTC. Protein: CASSLEWEQFF.

V gene TRBV27 combines with J gene TRBJ1-5; tentatively, D is TRBD1 (6 bases). The germline V gene has CDR1 MNHEY and CDR2 SMNVEV (reference sequence). The V and J ends lost 6 bases and 5 bases respectively, with 17 bases between them. The CDR3 extends over 15 amino acids. The CDR3, as DNA: TGTGCCAGCAGCAACAGTGGGGGGCCCTATCAGCCCCAGCATTTT. Translating it yields CASSNSGGPYQPQHF.

The chain recombines TRBV5-1 with TRBJ2-1; TRBD1 matches at 10 bases. The germline gives CDR1 SGHRS, CDR2 YFSETQ. This CDR3 has 16 amino acids. V lost 0 bases to trimming and J lost 6 bases; unmatched junction nucleotides: 6. This CDR3 reads CASSLAGTGVSNEQFF. Here the CDR3 DNA reads TGCGCCAGCAGCTTGGCCGGGACAGGGGTTAGCAATGAGCAGTTCTTC.

V usage is TRBV2 and J usage is TRBJ2-1, with 12 bases fitting TRBD2. Trimming at V came to 4 bases and at J to 6 bases, leaving 7 bases not matched to a gene. Germline CDR1 is SNHLY and CDR2 is FYNNEI. The CDR3 consists of 16 residues. CDR3 loop: CASSVRGLAGFNEQFF. Written as DNA, the CDR3 is TGTGCCAGCAGTGTACGGGGACTAGCGGGTTTCAATGAGCAGTTCTTC.

This rearrangement joins TRBV7-2 to TRBJ2-3; D is possibly TRBD2 (6 bases). Trimming cost V 5 bases and J 0 bases, with 9 bases left between them. The CDR3 spans 14 residues. Germline V gene lookup returns CDR1 SGHTA and CDR2 FQGNSA. Here the CDR3 reads CASSLGTSTDTQYF. The CDR3 DNA reads TGTGCCAGCAGCCTAGGGACTAGCACAGATACGCAGTATTTT. Based on the CDR3 plus reference TRBV7-2 and TRBJ2-3, the full variable domain is GAGVSQSPSNKVTEKGKDVELRCDPISGHTALYWYRQSLGQGLEFLIYFQGNSAPDKSGLPSDRFSAERTGGSVSTLTIQRTQQEDSAVYLCASSLGTSTDTQYFGPGTRLTVL.

This chain joins TRBV7-6 and TRBJ1-4; 9 bases fit TRBD1. V lost 1 base and J lost 8; bases outside the gene matches: 2. The CDR3 runs 14 residues. The V gene's germline CDR1 is SGHVS and CDR2 FNYEAQ. This CDR3 reads CASSLDRGQEKLFF. The CDR3 DNA reads TGTGCCAGCAGCTTAGACAGGGGGCAGGAAAAACTGTTTTTT.

The chain recombines TRBV7-3 with TRBJ2-2, with 7 bases identical to TRBD2. Trimming took 8 bases from V and 4 from J; bases not matched to a gene: 10. CDR3 size: 15 residues. Germline CDR1 reads SGHTA; CDR2 reads FQGTGA. This chain's CDR3 is CASGKAGLRTGELFF. In DNA, the CDR3 is TGTGCCAGCGGCAAAGCGGGATTGCGCACCGGGGAGCTGTTTTTT.

DNA of the CDR3: TGCAGCGTTGAAAGGGGCACCCTAAGGGAGACCCAGTACTTC. This translates into CSVERGTLRETQYF. The rearrangement links TRBV29-1 to TRBJ2-5; a weak D match, TRBD1 (5 bases). Germline V lookup: CDR1 SQVTM, CDR2 ANQGSEA. Trimming took 2 bases from V and 5 from J, leaving 15 bases between them. The CDR3 extends over 14 amino acids.

This clone was seen only once. The DNA is left out, because the CDR3 cannot be placed on it with certainty; the CDR3 is given as TCRdb lists it. V and J are TRBV21-1 and TRBJ2-4; the DNA was not compared with TRBD1, the D call given in the table. TRBV21-1 is designated a pseudogene. Counting both end residues, the CDR3 totals 16 amino acids. The CDR3 loop reads CASSWGQGITKNIQYF.

This sequence joins TRBV19 and TRBJ2-7; 9 nucleotides agree with TRBD2. The CDR3 totals 16 residues. With V trimmed by 3 bases and J by 7 bases, 13 bases remained unmatched. Per the germline V gene, CDR1 is LNHDA and CDR2 is SQIVND (reference sequence). CDR3 region: CASSMSFGTSPWEQYF. The CDR3 DNA is TGTGCCAGTAGTATGAGCTTTGGGACTAGCCCGTGGGAGCAGTACTTC.

The V gene is TRBV10-3, the J gene TRBJ2-2; TRBD2 matches 8 bases. Germline V lookup: CDR1 ENHRY, CDR2 SYGVKD. Trimming at V came to 5 bases and at J to 2 bases, leaving 4 bases not matched to a gene. This CDR3 has 15 residues. CDR3 sequence: CAISLLAENTGELFF. As DNA, the CDR3 is TGTGCCATCAGTCTACTAGCGGAAAACACCGGGGAGCTGTTTTTT.

This sequence joins TRBV9 and TRBJ2-5; perhaps TRBD1 as D (6 bases). Trimming removed 0 bases from V and 12 bases from J, with 12 bases in between. The CDR3 covers 12 residues. Germline assignment: CDR1 SGDLS and CDR2 YYNGEE. Here the CDR3 DNA reads TGTGCCAGCAGCGTAGGTCAGGGGAAAAAGTACTTC. It codes for CASSVGQGKKYF.

The V gene is TRBV4-3, the J gene TRBJ2-1, with 11 bases that match TRBD2. Unmatched junction bases numbered 7, after V lost 0 bases and J lost 6 bases. The CDR3 extends over 17 amino acids. CDR1 LGHNA and CDR2 YSLEER come from the germline V gene. Here the CDR3 DNA reads TGCGCCAGCAGCCAAGATAAGGGGGGGACTAGCGGCAATGAGCAGTTCTTC. The encoded protein is CASSQDKGGTSGNEQFF.

The rearrangement uses TRBV7-3 and TRBJ2-7; D is perhaps TRBD1 or TRBD2 (5 bases each). Trimming removed 1 base at V and 2 bases at J, with 12 bases between. The CDR3 extends over 15 amino acids. CDR1 is SGHTA and CDR2 is FQGTGA in the germline V gene. CDR3 residues: CASSLSPGPTYEQYF. CDR3 nucleotide sequence: TGTGCCAGCAGCTTAAGTCCGGGACCCACCTACGAGCAGTACTTC.

The chain links TRBV7-2 to TRBJ2-1; D gene uncertain. CDR3 length: 11 amino acids. Trimming removed 2 bases at V and 8 bases at J, with 4 bases between. Per germline, CDR1 SGHTA and CDR2 FQGNSA. CDR3 amino acids: CASSLIHEQFF. CDR3 DNA: TGTGCCAGCAGCTTAATACATGAGCAGTTCTTC.

The chain uses TRBV9 and TRBJ2-4; D possibly corresponds to TRBD1 (6 bases). Germline assignment: CDR1 SGDLS and CDR2 YYNGEE. The CDR3 consists of 15 residues. V shed 3 bases and J shed 12 bases, with 22 bases lying between them. CDR3 residues: CASSAAGDRGGAQYF. In DNA form, the CDR3 reads TGTGCCAGCAGCGCAGCAGGGGACCGCGGCGGTGCTCAGTACTTC.

This clone has only one observation. This chain joins TRBV6-6 and TRBJ2-2; perhaps D is TRBD1 or TRBD2 (5 bases each). This CDR3 spans 15 amino acids. Trimming took off 5 bases at V and 6 bases at J, with 16 bases between the two ends. CDR1 and CDR2 (germline): MNHNY, SVGAGI (reference sequence). CDR3 protein: CASSKPGRKAGELFF. In nucleotides, the CDR3 is TGTGCCAGCAGTAAACCGGGACGTAAGGCCGGGGAGCTGTTTTTT.

The gene calls are TRBV5-6 and TRBJ2-3; D not certain. CDR1 is SGHDT, CDR2 YYEEEE, per germline. V lost 0 bases and J lost 5, with 4 bases in between. This CDR3 comprises 12 residues. The DNA of the CDR3 is TGTGCCAGCAGCTTGGGGGAAGATACGCAGTATTTT. It codes for CASSLGEDTQYF.

This sequence joins TRBV9 and TRBJ2-7, with 9 positions matching TRBD2. This CDR3 has 16 residues. Germline CDR1 reads SGDLS; CDR2 reads YYNGEE. The trim removed 0 bases at V and 5 bases at J, leaving 9 bases unmatched. CDR3 in DNA: TGTGCCAGCAGCGTAGATGGTAGCGGGAGTTTGGACGAGCAGTACTTC. It codes for CASSVDGSGSLDEQYF.

The table lists this clone with many counts. The rearrangement links TRBV27 to TRBJ2-2, with D unclear. The CDR3 has 15 amino acids. V lost 2 bases and J lost 4, with 11 bases in between. Germline CDR1 and CDR2: MNHEY and SMNVEV (reference sequence). DNA of the CDR3: TGTGCCAGCAGTTTAACCCCCATAGGCACCGGGGAGCTGTTTTTT. It translates to CASSLTPIGTGELFF.

The V and J genes are TRBV18 and TRBJ1-4; D not certain. Germline V gene data show CDR1 as KGHSH and CDR2 as LQKENI. V lost 2 bases and J lost 5, with 15 bases in between. The CDR3 covers 16 residues. DNA for the CDR3: TGTGCCAGCTCACCAGGATTAGGGATTGGGAATGAAAAACTGTTTTTT. As protein: CASSPGLGIGNEKLFF. Full variable domain (missing parts from reference TRBV18 and TRBJ1-4): NAGVMQNPRHLVRRRGQEARLRCSPMKGHSHVYWYRQLPEEGLKFMVYLQKENIIDESGMPKERFSAEFPKEGPSILRIQQVVRGDSAAYFCASSPGLGIGNEKLFFGSGTQLSVL.

The CDR3 spells CASSSYRGLDETQYF. The CDR3 region has the DNA TGTGCCAGCAGCTCGTACAGGGGGCTGGACGAGACCCAGTACTTC. The V and J genes are TRBV7-6 and TRBJ2-5; 9 bases map to TRBD1. Trimming cost V 4 bases and J 5 bases; bases outside gene matches: 8. CDR1 and CDR2 (germline): SGHVS, FNYEAQ. CDR3 size: 15 residues.